This T cell receptor (beta chain) emerged from a study of blood T cell repertoires in COVID-19. Study-level information: From T cells, B-cell-depleted T cells, or PBMCs came the material, which was cDNA or gDNA.

The ends were cut back, 6 bases at V and 0 bases at J, with 8 bases in the middle. The germline V gene has CDR1 ENHRY and CDR2 SYGVKD. There are 13 residues in the CDR3. Some clones are missing from TCRdb's copy, which holds only in-frame ones; the method was immunoSEQ multiplex PCR. The sample has around 350,000 clones, more than 75% seen once. The sequencing sample was made of peripheral blood. This clonotype was obtained from a human donor in a cohort sampled during active COVID-19. The genes are TRBV10-3 and TRBJ2-5, with D tentatively TRBD2 (6 bases). The CDR3 DNA reads as TGTGCCATCAGCCGGGACTACCAAGAGACCCAGTACTTC. Its translation is CAISRDYQETQYF.